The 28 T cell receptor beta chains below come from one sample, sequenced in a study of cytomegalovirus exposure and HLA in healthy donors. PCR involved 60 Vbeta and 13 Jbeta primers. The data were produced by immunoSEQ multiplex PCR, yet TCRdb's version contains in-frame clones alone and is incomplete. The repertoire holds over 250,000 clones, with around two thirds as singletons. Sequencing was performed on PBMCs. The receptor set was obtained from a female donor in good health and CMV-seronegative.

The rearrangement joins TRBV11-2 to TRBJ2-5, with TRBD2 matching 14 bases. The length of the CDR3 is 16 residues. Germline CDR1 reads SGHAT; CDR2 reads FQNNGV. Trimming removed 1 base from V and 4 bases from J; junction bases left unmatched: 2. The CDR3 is CASSLAGLAGAETQYF. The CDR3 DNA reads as TGTGCCAGCAGCTTAGCGGGACTAGCGGGAGCAGAGACCCAGTACTTC.

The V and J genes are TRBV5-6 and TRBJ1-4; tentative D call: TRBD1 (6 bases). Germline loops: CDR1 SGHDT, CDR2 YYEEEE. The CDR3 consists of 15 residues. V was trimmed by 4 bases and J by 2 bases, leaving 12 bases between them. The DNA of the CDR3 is TGTGCCAGCAGCGCCTGGCAGGGGACTAATGAAAAACTGTTTTTT. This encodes CASSAWQGTNEKLFF.

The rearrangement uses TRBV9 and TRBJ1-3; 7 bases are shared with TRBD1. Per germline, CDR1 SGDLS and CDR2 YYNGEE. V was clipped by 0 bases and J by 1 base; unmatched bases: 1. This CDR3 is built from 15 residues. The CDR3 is CASSVETGSGNTIYF. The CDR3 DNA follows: TGTGCCAGCAGCGTAGAGACAGGGTCTGGAAACACCATATATTTT.

In DNA, the CDR3 is TGTGCCAGCAGTAGGACAGCCAATGAGCAGTTCTTC. It translates to CASSRTANEQFF. The chain recombines TRBV6-5 with TRBJ2-1; the D gene is possibly TRBD1 (6 bases). The V gene lost 5 bases and the J gene lost 6 bases, with 8 bases spanning the gap. The CDR3 has 12 amino acids. In germline, CDR1 is MNHEY, CDR2 SVGAGI.

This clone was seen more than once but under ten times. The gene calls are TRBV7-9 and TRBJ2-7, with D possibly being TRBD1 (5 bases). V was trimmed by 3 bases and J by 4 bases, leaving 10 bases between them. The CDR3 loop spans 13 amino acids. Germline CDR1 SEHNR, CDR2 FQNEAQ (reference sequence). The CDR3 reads CASSFRDSYEQYF. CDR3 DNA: TGTGCCAGCAGCTTTCGAGACAGTTACGAGCAGTACTTC. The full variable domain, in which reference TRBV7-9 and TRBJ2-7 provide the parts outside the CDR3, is DTGVSQNPRHKITKRGQNVTFRCDPISEHNRLYWYRQTLGQGPEFLTYFQNEAQLEKSRLLSDRFSAERPKGSFSTLEIQRTEQGDSAMYLCASSFRDSYEQYFGPGTRLTVT.

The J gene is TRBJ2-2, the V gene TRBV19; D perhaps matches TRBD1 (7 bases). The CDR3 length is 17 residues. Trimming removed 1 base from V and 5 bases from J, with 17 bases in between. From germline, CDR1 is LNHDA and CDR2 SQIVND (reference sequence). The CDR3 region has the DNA TGTGCCAGTAGTATAGTTGGAGGAGGGGGCTGGACCGGGGAGCTGTTTTTT. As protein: CASSIVGGGGWTGELFF.

The CDR3 DNA reads TGTGCCAGTAGTAAGCGGGAGGTCTCTAGCTCCTACGAGCAGTACTTC. Its translation: CASSKREVSSSYEQYF. This chain connects TRBV19 to TRBJ2-7; TRBD2 matches at 9 bases. Germline values: CDR1 LNHDA, CDR2 SQIVND (reference sequence). The CDR3 has 16 residues. Germline trimming cut 4 bases from V and 0 bases from J; bases unmatched to any gene: 7. Full variable domain (rest looked up from reference TRBV19 and TRBJ2-7): DGGITQSPKYLFRKEGQNVTLSCEQNLNHDAMYWYRQDPGQGLRLIYYSQIVNDFQKGDIAEGYSVSREKKESFPLTVTSAQKNPTAFYLCASSKREVSSSYEQYFGPGTRLTVT.

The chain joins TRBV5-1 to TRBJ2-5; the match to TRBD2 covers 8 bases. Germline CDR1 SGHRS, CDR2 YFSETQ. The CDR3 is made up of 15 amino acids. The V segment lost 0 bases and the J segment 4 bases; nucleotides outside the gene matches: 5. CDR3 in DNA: TGCGCCAGCAGCTTGGCGGGAGGGCCCAGAGAGACCCAGTACTTC. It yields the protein CASSLAGGPRETQYF.

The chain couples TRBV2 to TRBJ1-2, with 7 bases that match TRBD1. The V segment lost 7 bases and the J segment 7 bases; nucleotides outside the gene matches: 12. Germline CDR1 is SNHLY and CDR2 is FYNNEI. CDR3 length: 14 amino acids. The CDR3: CASTQGDRVGGYTF. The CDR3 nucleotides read TGTGCCAGCACCCAAGGCGACAGGGTTGGTGGCTACACCTTC.

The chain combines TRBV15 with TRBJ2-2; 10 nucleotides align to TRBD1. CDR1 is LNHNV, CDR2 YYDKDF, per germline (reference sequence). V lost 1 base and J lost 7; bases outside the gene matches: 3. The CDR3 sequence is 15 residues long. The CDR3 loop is CATSRGQGAGGELFF. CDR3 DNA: TGTGCCACCAGCAGAGGACAGGGGGCCGGCGGGGAGCTGTTTTTT. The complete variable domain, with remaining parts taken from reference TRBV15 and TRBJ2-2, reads DAMVIQNPRYQVTQFGKPVTLSCSQTLNHNVMYWYQQKSSQAPKLLFHYYDKDFNNEADTPDNFQSRRPNTSFCFLDIRSPGLGDTAMYLCATSRGQGAGGELFFGEGSRLTVL.

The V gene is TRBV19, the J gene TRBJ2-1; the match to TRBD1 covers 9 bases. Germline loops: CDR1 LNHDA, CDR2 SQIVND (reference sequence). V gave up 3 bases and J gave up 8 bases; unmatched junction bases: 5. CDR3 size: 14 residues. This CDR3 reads CASSMRDRDHEQFF. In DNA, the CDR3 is TGTGCCAGTAGTATGAGGGACAGGGACCATGAGCAGTTCTTC.

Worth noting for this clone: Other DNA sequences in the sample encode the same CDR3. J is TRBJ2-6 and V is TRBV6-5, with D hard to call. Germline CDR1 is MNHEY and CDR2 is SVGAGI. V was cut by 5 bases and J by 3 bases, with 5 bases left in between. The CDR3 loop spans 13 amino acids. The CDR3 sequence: CASSLSGANVLTF. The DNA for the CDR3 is TGTGCCAGCAGTCTGAGTGGGGCCAACGTCCTGACTTTC.

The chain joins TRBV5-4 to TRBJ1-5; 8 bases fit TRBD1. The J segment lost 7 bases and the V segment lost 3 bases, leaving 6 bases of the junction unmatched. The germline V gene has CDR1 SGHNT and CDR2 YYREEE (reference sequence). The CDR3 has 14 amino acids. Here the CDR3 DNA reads TGTGCCAGCAGCTCCGGACAGGGAGAACAGCCCCAGCATTTT. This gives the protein CASSSGQGEQPQHF. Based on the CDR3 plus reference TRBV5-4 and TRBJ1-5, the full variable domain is ETGVTQSPTHLIKTRGQQVTLRCSSQSGHNTVSWYQQALGQGPQFIFQYYREEENGRGNFPPRFSGLQFPNYSSELNVNALELDDSALYLCASSSGQGEQPQHFGDGTRLSIL.

The CDR3 nucleotides read TGTGCCAGCAGTGACAAGACAGGGACTGACTATGGCTACACCTTC. Translating it yields CASSDKTGTDYGYTF. The rearrangement links TRBV6-4 to TRBJ1-2; 7 bases map to TRBD1. V lost 2 bases, J lost 3 bases, and 6 bases stayed unmatched. This CDR3 region has 15 residues. CDR1 is MRHNA and CDR2 is SNTAGT in the germline V gene.

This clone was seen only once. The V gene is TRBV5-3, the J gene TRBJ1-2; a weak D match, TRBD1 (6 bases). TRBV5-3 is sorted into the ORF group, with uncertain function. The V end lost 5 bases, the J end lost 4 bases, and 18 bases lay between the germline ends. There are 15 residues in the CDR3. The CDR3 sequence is CARSTLTGFRYGYTF. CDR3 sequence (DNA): TGTGCCAGAAGTACTCTTACAGGGTTCCGCTATGGCTACACCTTC.

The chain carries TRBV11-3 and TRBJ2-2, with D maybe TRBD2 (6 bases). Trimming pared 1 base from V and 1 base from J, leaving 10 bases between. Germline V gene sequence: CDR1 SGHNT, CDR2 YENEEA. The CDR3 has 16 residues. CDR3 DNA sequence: TGTGCCAGCAGCTTAGTTTCGGGAGTGAACACCGGGGAGCTGTTTTTT. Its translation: CASSLVSGVNTGELFF.

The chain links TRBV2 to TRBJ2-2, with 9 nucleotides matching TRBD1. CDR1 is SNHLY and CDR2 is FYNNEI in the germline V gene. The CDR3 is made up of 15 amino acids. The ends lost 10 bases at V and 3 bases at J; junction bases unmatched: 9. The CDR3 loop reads CAKHIQGAHTGELFF. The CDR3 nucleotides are TGTGCCAAGCATATACAGGGGGCGCACACCGGGGAGCTGTTTTTT.

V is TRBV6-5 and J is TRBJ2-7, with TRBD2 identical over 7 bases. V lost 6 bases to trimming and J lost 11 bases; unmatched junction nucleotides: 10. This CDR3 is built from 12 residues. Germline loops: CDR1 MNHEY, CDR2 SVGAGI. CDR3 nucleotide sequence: TGTGCCAGCAGCGGGGGGAGGGAGGGCAAGTACTTC. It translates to CASSGGREGKYF.

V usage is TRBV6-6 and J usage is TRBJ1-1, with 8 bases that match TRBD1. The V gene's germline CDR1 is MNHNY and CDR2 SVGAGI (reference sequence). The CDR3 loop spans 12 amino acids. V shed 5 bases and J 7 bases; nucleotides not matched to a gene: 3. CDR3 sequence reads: CASSHGTGEAFF. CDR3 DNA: TGTGCCAGCAGTCACGGGACAGGTGAAGCTTTCTTT.

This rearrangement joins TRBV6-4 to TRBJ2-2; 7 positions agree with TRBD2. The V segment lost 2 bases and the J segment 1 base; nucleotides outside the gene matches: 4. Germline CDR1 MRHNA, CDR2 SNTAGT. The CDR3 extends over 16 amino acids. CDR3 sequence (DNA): TGTGCCAGCAGTGACCGCGGCGGGAGGAACACCGGGGAGCTGTTTTTT. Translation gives CASSDRGGRNTGELFF.

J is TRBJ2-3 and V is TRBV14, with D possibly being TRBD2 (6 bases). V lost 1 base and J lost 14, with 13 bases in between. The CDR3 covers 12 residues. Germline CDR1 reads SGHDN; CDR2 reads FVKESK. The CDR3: CASSQVVRGRYF. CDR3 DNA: TGTGCCAGCAGCCAAGTTGTCCGGGGGAGGTATTTT.

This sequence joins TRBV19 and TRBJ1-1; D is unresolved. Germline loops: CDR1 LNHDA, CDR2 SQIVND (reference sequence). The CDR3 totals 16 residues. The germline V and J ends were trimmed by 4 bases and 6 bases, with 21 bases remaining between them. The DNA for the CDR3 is TGTGCCAGTAGTAATTTTAACCACCCGACATCCGCTGAAGCTTTCTTT. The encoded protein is CASSNFNHPTSAEAFF.

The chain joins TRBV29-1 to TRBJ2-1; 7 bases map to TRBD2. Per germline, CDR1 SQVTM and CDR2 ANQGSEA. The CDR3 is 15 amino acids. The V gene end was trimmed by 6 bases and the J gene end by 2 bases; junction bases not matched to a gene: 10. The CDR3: CSVRAGTSAYNEQFF. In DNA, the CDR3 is TGCAGCGTCCGAGCGGGAACTTCCGCCTACAATGAGCAGTTCTTC.

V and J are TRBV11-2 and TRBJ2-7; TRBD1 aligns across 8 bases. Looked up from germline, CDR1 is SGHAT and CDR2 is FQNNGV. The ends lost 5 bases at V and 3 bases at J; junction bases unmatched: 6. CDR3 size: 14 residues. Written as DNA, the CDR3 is TGTGCCAGCAGCCAGAGACAGGGGAGCTACGAGCAGTACTTC. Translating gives CASSQRQGSYEQYF.

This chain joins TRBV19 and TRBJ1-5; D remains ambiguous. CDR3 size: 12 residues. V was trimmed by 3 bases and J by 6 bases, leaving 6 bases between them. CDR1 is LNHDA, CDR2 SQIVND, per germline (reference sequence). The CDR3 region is CASSILSQPQHF. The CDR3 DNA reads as TGTGCCAGTAGTATTTTGAGTCAGCCCCAGCATTTT.

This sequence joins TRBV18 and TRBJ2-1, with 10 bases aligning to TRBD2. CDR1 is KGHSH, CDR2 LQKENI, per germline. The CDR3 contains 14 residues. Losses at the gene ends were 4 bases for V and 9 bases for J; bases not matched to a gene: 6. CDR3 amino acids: CASSLGLAGVEQFF. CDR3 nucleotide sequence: TGTGCCAGCTCACTCGGCCTAGCGGGAGTTGAGCAGTTCTTC.

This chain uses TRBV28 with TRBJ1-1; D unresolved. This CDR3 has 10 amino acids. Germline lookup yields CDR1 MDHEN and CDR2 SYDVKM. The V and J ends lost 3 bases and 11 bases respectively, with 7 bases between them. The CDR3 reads CASSFPGAFF. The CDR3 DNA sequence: TGTGCCAGCAGTTTCCCCGGGGCTTTCTTT. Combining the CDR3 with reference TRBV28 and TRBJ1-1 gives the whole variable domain DVKVTQSSRYLVKRTGEKVFLECVQDMDHENMFWYRQDPGLGLRLIYFSYDVKMKEKGDIPEGYSVSREKKERFSLILESASTNQTSMYLCASSFPGAFFGQGTRLTVV.

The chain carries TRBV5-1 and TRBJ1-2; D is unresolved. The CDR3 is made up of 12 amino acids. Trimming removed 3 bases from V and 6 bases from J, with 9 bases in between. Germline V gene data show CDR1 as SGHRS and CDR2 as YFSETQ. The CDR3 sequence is CASSYERDGYTF. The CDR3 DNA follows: TGCGCCAGCAGCTATGAGAGGGATGGCTACACCTTC.